The 24 T cell receptor beta chains reported below all come from one sample, sequenced in a study of human versus mouse CDR3 diversity and MHC coevolution. Here immunoSEQ multiplex PCR was the method, and the copy in TCRdb shows in-frame clones only, minus some. The table lists 86,000 or so clones, approximately 92% of them singletons. What was sequenced was naive CD4+ T cells from blood. The subset: CD45RO-negative CD62L-positive naive CD4 T cells. All receptors derive from a person between 30 and 69 years old in good health.

The V call is TRBV6-1, the J call TRBJ1-5, with D unclear. Between the trimmed V and J ends, which lost 8 bases and 7 bases, there was a span of 9 bases. CDR3 length: 11 residues. The germline V gene has CDR1 MNHNS and CDR2 SASEGT. This CDR3 reads CASRAEQPQHF. CDR3 bases: TGTGCCAGCCGCGCCGAGCAGCCCCAGCATTTT.

This clone has just a few counts. The chain joins TRBV9 to TRBJ2-7, with TRBD2 matching 12 bases. Germline assignment: CDR1 SGDLS and CDR2 YYNGEE. V was pared by 4 bases and J by 0 bases, with 5 bases of the junction left unmatched. The CDR3 has 16 residues. CDR3 sequence (DNA): TGTGCCAGCAGCCCAAAGACTAGCGGGAGCTCCTACGAGCAGTACTTC. It is translated as CASSPKTSGSSYEQYF.

The sample holds one count of this clone. This chain connects TRBV27 to TRBJ1-1; 8 bases fit TRBD1. V lost 2 bases and J lost 0; bases outside the gene matches: 2. The CDR3 is 15 residues long. Germline V gene lookup returns CDR1 MNHEY and CDR2 SMNVEV (reference sequence). The CDR3 DNA reads as TGTGCCAGCAGTTTAACAGGGGGGATGAACACTGAAGCTTTCTTT. Translation: CASSLTGGMNTEAFF.

The chain couples TRBV6-5 to TRBJ1-5; D call uncertain. V dropped 7 bases and J dropped 5 bases, with 15 bases sitting between them. CDR1 is MNHEY, CDR2 SVGAGI, per germline. The CDR3 covers 14 residues. As DNA, the CDR3 is TGTGCCAGCACCCTAAGGGAGGACCATCAGCCCCAGCATTTT. Translating it yields CASTLREDHQPQHF.

The chain carries TRBV19 and TRBJ2-7, with 10 positions matching TRBD2. The CDR3 runs to 15 residues. J was trimmed by 1 base and V by 10 bases; bases with no gene match: 10. Germline V gene sequence: CDR1 LNHDA, CDR2 SQIVND (reference sequence). The CDR3 bases are TGTGCCACCTCTCCTAGCGGGGGACCTTCCTACGAGCAGTACTTC. Its translation: CATSPSGGPSYEQYF.

This rearrangement joins TRBV11-3 to TRBJ2-3; D is ambiguous. There are 13 residues in the CDR3. Germline CDR1 and CDR2: SGHNT and YENEEA. The V and J ends lost 5 bases and 0 bases respectively, with 6 bases between them. CDR3 sequence: CASSPMSTDTQYF. CDR3 sequence (DNA): TGTGCCAGCAGCCCTATGAGCACAGATACGCAGTATTTT.

The J gene is TRBJ2-1, the V gene TRBV25-1; 10 bases are a match to TRBD2. Germline V lookup: CDR1 MGHDK, CDR2 SYGVNS. J lost 7 bases, V lost 3 bases, and 12 bases had no gene match. The CDR3 is 17 residues long. The CDR3 here is CASSDPFSGRPGNEQFF. The DNA for the CDR3 is TGTGCCAGCAGTGACCCCTTTAGCGGGAGGCCAGGGAATGAGCAGTTCTTC.

This clone was observed a single time. The DNA for the CDR3 is TGTGCCAGCAGTTTGGGGGTCGGACAGGGGAACTATGGCTACACCTTC. This translates into CASSLGVGQGNYGYTF. This chain links TRBV28 with TRBJ1-2, with 9 positions matching TRBD1. The V and J ends lost 3 bases and 2 bases, in that order; junction bases with no gene match: 7. The CDR3 consists of 16 residues. Germline V gene sequence: CDR1 MDHEN, CDR2 SYDVKM.

This clone was seen once. V gene TRBV27 combines with J gene TRBJ1-1; possibly TRBD1 for D (5 bases). The CDR3 length is 14 residues. Germline V lookup: CDR1 MNHEY, CDR2 SMNVEV (reference sequence). Trimming shortened V by 8 bases and J by 3 bases, and 16 bases separated the two germline ends. DNA of the CDR3: TGTGCCAGCTGTCCGGCCGGGGGGTACACTGAAGCTTTCTTT. It specifies CASCPAGGYTEAFF.

The J gene is TRBJ1-1, the V gene TRBV6-4; D perhaps matches TRBD1 (5 bases). The CDR3 runs to 13 residues. Trimming cost V 8 bases and J 1 base, with 11 bases left between them. CDR1 and CDR2 (germline): MRHNA, SNTAGT. The CDR3 protein is CASSRVANTEAFF. The CDR3 nucleotides read TGTGCCAGCTCCAGGGTGGCGAACACTGAAGCTTTCTTT.

The chain couples TRBV19 to TRBJ2-1; the D gene is possibly TRBD1 (6 bases). Germline CDR1 reads LNHDA; CDR2 reads SQIVND (reference sequence). This CDR3 is built from 15 residues. V shed 3 bases and J shed 7 bases, with 16 bases lying between them. DNA for the CDR3: TGTGCCAGTAGTATCTGGCAGACCACAGGGAATGAGCAGTTCTTC. Translating it yields CASSIWQTTGNEQFF.

The rearrangement joins TRBV9 to TRBJ1-1; 12 bases align to TRBD1. Trimming removed 4 bases from V and 1 base from J; junction bases left unmatched: 5. CDR3 length: 16 amino acids. The germline gives CDR1 SGDLS, CDR2 YYNGEE. The CDR3 is CASSTGQGARNTEAFF. The CDR3 DNA is TGTGCCAGCAGCACGGGACAGGGGGCGAGGAACACTGAAGCTTTCTTT.

This clone came up once. V usage is TRBV2 and J usage is TRBJ1-2; 9 bases line up with TRBD1. The CDR3 is 12 amino acids. The V gene end was trimmed by 6 bases and the J gene end by 6 bases; junction bases not matched to a gene: 2. CDR1 is SNHLY and CDR2 is FYNNEI in the germline V gene. CDR3 coding DNA: TGTGCCAGCAGACAGGGGGCAAATGGCTACACCTTC. This sequence encodes CASRQGANGYTF.

This chain uses TRBV11-2 with TRBJ1-1; D gene ambiguous. Trimming shortened V by 1 base and J by 11 bases, and 14 bases separated the two germline ends. This CDR3 is 13 amino acids long. Germline V lookup: CDR1 SGHAT, CDR2 FQNNGV. CDR3 DNA: TGTGCCAGCAGCTTAGTATGGGCTAGCGGGGCTTTCTTT. This gives the protein CASSLVWASGAFF.

This clone has a handful of counts. The rearrangement uses TRBV7-9 and TRBJ1-1; TRBD1 might be the D (6 bases). The germline V gene has CDR1 SEHNR and CDR2 FQNEAQ (reference sequence). The V end lost 8 bases, the J end lost 0 bases, and 16 bases lay between the germline ends. This CDR3 is 15 amino acids long. The chain's CDR3 is CASQKIRGMNTEAFF. The CDR3 nucleotides are TGTGCCAGCCAGAAAATCAGGGGAATGAACACTGAAGCTTTCTTT.

J is TRBJ2-5 and V is TRBV10-3; 7 positions match TRBD1. The V gene's germline CDR1 is ENHRY and CDR2 SYGVKD. Trimming removed 6 bases from V and 3 bases from J; junction bases left unmatched: 4. The CDR3 is 13 amino acids. The CDR3: CAISPTGEETQYF. The CDR3 DNA follows: TGTGCCATCAGCCCTACAGGGGAAGAGACCCAGTACTTC.

The chain couples TRBV27 to TRBJ1-1, with a tentative D call TRBD1 (6 bases). Trimming removed 2 bases from V and 4 bases from J, with 17 bases in between. Germline V gives CDR1 MNHEY, CDR2 SMNVEV (reference sequence). The CDR3 loop spans 16 amino acids. CDR3 bases: TGTGCCAGCAGTTTAAGGGGGGGTAATAAGGGCACTGAAGCTTTCTTT. Translation: CASSLRGGNKGTEAFF.

The chain joins TRBV19 to TRBJ1-5; 8 bases match TRBD1. J was trimmed by 5 bases and V by 7 bases; bases with no gene match: 7. Germline assignment: CDR1 LNHDA and CDR2 SQIVND (reference sequence). The CDR3 length is 14 residues. CDR3 sequence reads: CASIMQGAYQPQHF. CDR3 sequence (DNA): TGTGCCAGTATAATGCAGGGGGCCTATCAGCCCCAGCATTTT.

CDR3 sequence reads: CASSPGWDITEAFF. The DNA of the CDR3 is TGTGCCAGCAGTCCTGGCTGGGACATCACTGAAGCTTTCTTT. V gene TRBV6-5 combines with J gene TRBJ1-1; D might be TRBD1 (6 bases). Deletions cut 5 bases from V and 4 bases from J, with 14 bases between. The length of the CDR3 is 14 residues. The germline V gene encodes CDR1 MNHEY and CDR2 SVGAGI.

The J gene is TRBJ1-2, the V gene TRBV9, with 9 positions matching TRBD1. The CDR3 is 16 amino acids. Germline CDR1 is SGDLS and CDR2 is YYNGEE. The junction had 8 bases not matched to a gene; V was cut back by 4 bases and J by 1 base. The DNA for the CDR3 is TGTGCCAGCAGCCCCCGGGGGACAGGGTTTAACTATGGCTACACCTTC. This translates into CASSPRGTGFNYGYTF.

The rearrangement joins TRBV7-3 to TRBJ2-1; TRBD2 might be the D (6 bases). The CDR3 sequence is 15 residues long. The ends were cut back, 5 bases at V and 9 bases at J, with 20 bases in the middle. CDR1 and CDR2 from the germline V gene are SGHTA and FQGTGA. The CDR3 DNA reads as TGTGCCAGCAGCCCGGCGCCGGGACTTTTCGGTGAGCAGTTCTTC. Translation: CASSPAPGLFGEQFF.

This chain uses TRBV18 with TRBJ1-1; D possibly corresponds to TRBD1 (6 bases). The germline V gene has CDR1 KGHSH and CDR2 LQKENI. CDR3 length: 14 amino acids. V dropped 2 bases and J dropped 4 bases, with 11 bases sitting between them. DNA for the CDR3: TGTGCCAGCTCACCAGGGGGCATGAGCACTGAAGCTTTCTTT. Translating it yields CASSPGGMSTEAFF. Filled out from reference TRBV18 and TRBJ1-1, the complete variable domain reads NAGVMQNPRHLVRRRGQEARLRCSPMKGHSHVYWYRQLPEEGLKFMVYLQKENIIDESGMPKERFSAEFPKEGPSILRIQQVVRGDSAAYFCASSPGGMSTEAFFGQGTRLTVV.

This chain connects TRBV11-1 to TRBJ1-1; D is possibly TRBD1 (5 bases). Deletions cut 4 bases from V and 7 bases from J, with 7 bases between. The CDR3 runs 11 residues. The germline CDR1 and CDR2 sequences are SGHAT and FQDESV (reference sequence). Written as DNA, the CDR3 is TGTGCCAGCAGCTCACAGGTTGAAGCTTTCTTT. Translated, it gives CASSSQVEAFF.

The chain employs TRBV9 and TRBJ1-1, with 12 bases identical to TRBD1. V lost 0 bases and J lost 6; bases outside the gene matches: 9. Looked up from germline, CDR1 is SGDLS and CDR2 is YYNGEE. There are 17 residues in the CDR3. The CDR3: CASSVGLGTGGRAEAFF. Here the CDR3 DNA reads TGTGCCAGCAGCGTAGGTCTTGGGACAGGGGGCAGGGCTGAAGCTTTCTTT.